This TCR beta chain was recovered during a study of tumor and adjacent non-tumor tissue in lung cancer. In regard to this clonotype: At one end the junction does not follow the germline gene, possibly because of a read error.

Germline CDR1 reads SGHKS; CDR2 reads YYEKEE (reference sequence). This CDR3 has 16 amino acids. A modified ARM-PCR protocol with three rounds of nested PCR amplified TCRbeta. MiXCR, run by TCRdb on the multiplex PCR reads, gives a single entry per CDR3 protein. The repertoire has 60,000 to 85,000 distinct CDR3 sequences, about 80% of them found once; the top ten carry approximately 40%. This sample's RNA came from whole unsorted tissue. Distant lung tissue was collected more than 3 cm away from the tumor edge. The source of this sequence is a man aged 65 to 85 with non-small cell lung cancer. The chain recombines TRBV5-5 with TRBJ2-5; 10 nucleotides match TRBD1. Specimen: distant non-tumor lung tissue. The CDR3 DNA is TGTGCTAGCAGCCCCCTTTGGGGACAGGGGCAAGGGACCCAGTACTTC. This sequence encodes CASSPLWGQGQGTQYF.